The rows below give T cell receptor beta chains drawn from one sample of a study of T cell repertoires in cytomegalovirus infection. The antigens these receptors bind are not known. TCRdb re-derived calls from the reads in MiXCR, one entry per CDR3 protein. In the table there are over 100,000 distinct CDR3 sequences, around 29% of which are singletons. The sequences come from CD8+ T cells from cultured PBMCs, collected from culture after CMV antigen stimulation. Receptors originate from a human donor in good health (CMV status not recorded). Some clones in this sample may be carry-over from other donors' samples. Both conserved end residues are part of each CDR3. Each record gives: CDR3 protein, CDR3 DNA, D gene, V gene, clone size, J gene. The D gene is left open where the match is weak. Some rows have no size entry. The others give once, few or many, or a class for an expanded clone.

CDR3: CASSQDPGGAQPQHF; DNA: TGTGCCAGCAGCCAAGACCCAGGGGGAGCGCAGCCCCAGCATTTT; D: TRBD1; V: TRBV7-2; size: many; J: TRBJ1-5
CDR3: CASSLRENPYQETQYF; DNA: TGTGCCAGCAGCTTGAGGGAAAACCCGTACCAAGAGACCCAGTACTTC; D: -; V: TRBV5-8; size: -; J: TRBJ2-5
CDR3: CASSLLVESTDTQYF; DNA: TGTGCCAGCAGCTTACTTGTAGAGAGCACAGATACGCAGTATTTT; D: -; V: TRBV28; size: -; J: TRBJ2-3
CDR3: CASSLGLGRETQYF; DNA: TGTGCCAGCAGCTTAGGTCTGGGGCGTGAGACCCAGTACTTC; D: -; V: TRBV7-2; size: many; J: TRBJ2-5
CDR3: CVSSLSRGGRTDTQYF; DNA: TGTGTCAGCAGCTTATCACGCGGGGGCCGCACAGATACGCAGTATTTT; D: -; V: TRBV7-8; size: -; J: TRBJ2-3
CDR3: CASSSLSWGPHGYTF; DNA: TGTGCCAGCAGCTCCCTTTCGTGGGGGCCCCATGGCTACACCTTC; D: -; V: TRBV7-9; size: few; J: TRBJ1-2
CDR3: CASSQPGVNYNEQFF; DNA: TGTGCCAGTAGCCAGCCTGGGGTTAACTACAATGAGCAGTTCTTC; D: -; V: TRBV19; size: -; J: TRBJ2-1
CDR3: CASSQGFLGLTDNEQFF; DNA: TGCGCCAGCAGCCAAGGGTTTCTCGGACTCACTGACAATGAGCAGTTCTTC; D: -; V: TRBV4-1; size: -; J: TRBJ2-1
CDR3: CASSQEALARPTDTQYF; DNA: TGTGCCAGCAGCCAAGAAGCCTTGGCCCGGCCCACAGATACGCAGTATTTT; D: -; V: TRBV4-1; size: few; J: TRBJ2-3
CDR3: CASSIVSVGGNQPQHF; DNA: TGTGCCAGTAGTATTGTGAGCGTTGGGGGCAATCAGCCCCAGCATTTT; D: -; V: TRBV19; size: many; J: TRBJ1-5
CDR3: CASSLAGVYNEQFF; DNA: TGTGCCAGCTCCCTAGCGGGGGTCTACAATGAGCAGTTCTTC; D: TRBD2; V: TRBV27; size: -; J: TRBJ2-1
CDR3: CASSLPSGASSSTDTQYF; DNA: TGTGCCAGCAGTTTACCTAGCGGGGCCTCAAGTAGCACAGATACGCAGTATTTT; D: TRBD2; V: TRBV27; size: -; J: TRBJ2-3
CDR3: CASSQVAGWTNIQYF; DNA: TGCGCCAGCAGCCAAGTCGCCGGATGGACGAACATTCAGTACTTC; D: -; V: TRBV4-1; size: -; J: TRBJ2-4
CDR3: CASSWVGSTDTQYF; DNA: TGTGCCAGCAGCTGGGTGGGAAGCACAGATACGCAGTATTTT; D: -; V: TRBV27; size: -; J: TRBJ2-3
CDR3: CASSPDRDEKLFF; DNA: TGTGCCAGCAGCCCCGACAGGGATGAAAAACTGTTTTTT; D: TRBD1; V: TRBV7-2; size: -; J: TRBJ1-4
CDR3: CASSLRQGEHEQFF; DNA: TGTGCCAGCAGCTTACGACAGGGAGAGCATGAGCAGTTCTTC; D: TRBD1; V: TRBV7-9; size: -; J: TRBJ2-1
CDR3: CASSLTGNGYTF; DNA: TGTGCCAGCAGTTTAACGGGAAATGGCTACACCTTC; D: -; V: TRBV27; size: few; J: TRBJ1-2
CDR3: CASSKGEVGNQPQHF; DNA: TGTGCCAGCTCTAAGGGGGAAGTGGGCAATCAGCCCCAGCATTTT; D: -; V: TRBV2; size: -; J: TRBJ1-5
CDR3: CASSLVVAGAYQETQYF; DNA: TGCGCCAGCAGCTTGGTAGTAGCGGGTGCGTACCAAGAGACCCAGTACTTC; D: TRBD2; V: TRBV5-1; size: once; J: TRBJ2-5
CDR3: CASSFWDRGMETQYF; DNA: TGTGCCAGCAGCTTTTGGGACAGGGGAATGGAGACCCAGTACTTC; D: TRBD1; V: TRBV11-1; size: -; J: TRBJ2-5
CDR3: CASSFYGQTETQYF; DNA: TGTGCCAGCAGTTTCTACGGACAGACGGAGACCCAGTACTTC; D: -; V: TRBV27; size: -; J: TRBJ2-5
CDR3: CASSTEGLGETQYF; DNA: TGTGCCAGCAGCACCGAAGGACTCGGGGAGACCCAGTACTTC; D: -; V: TRBV28; size: -; J: TRBJ2-5
CDR3: CASSPTDRLPSQPQHF; DNA: TGTGCCAGCAGCCCCACGGACCGACTCCCCAGTCAGCCCCAGCATTTT; D: -; V: TRBV7-9; size: many; J: TRBJ1-5
CDR3: CANSPSFAKTQYF; DNA: TGTGCCAACAGCCCCAGCTTCGCTAAGACGCAGTATTTT; D: -; V: TRBV11-2; size: -; J: TRBJ2-3
CDR3: CASSPQGHEQFF; DNA: TGTGCCAGTAGTCCCCAGGGGCATGAGCAGTTCTTC; D: -; V: TRBV19; size: few; J: TRBJ2-1
CDR3: CASSLRLAGGNNEQFF; DNA: TGTGCCAGCAGTCTCCGACTAGCGGGGGGGAACAATGAGCAGTTCTTC; D: TRBD2; V: TRBV12-3/TRBV12-4; size: -; J: TRBJ2-1
CDR3: CASSSAGETQYF; DNA: TGTGCCAGCAGCTCCGCGGGTGAGACCCAGTACTTC; D: -; V: TRBV7-2; size: many; J: TRBJ2-5
CDR3: CASSSTLGTPDTQYF; DNA: TGTGCCAGCAGCTCCACCTTGGGCACCCCAGATACGCAGTATTTT; D: -; V: TRBV7-9; size: few; J: TRBJ2-3
CDR3: CASSPLGLGYGYTF; DNA: TGTGCCAGCAGCCCCCTAGGGCTCGGCTATGGCTACACCTTC; D: -; V: TRBV12-3/TRBV12-4; size: -; J: TRBJ1-2
CDR3: CASSLYFMGGQPQHF; DNA: TGTGCCAGCAGTTTATATTTCATGGGAGGTCAGCCCCAGCATTTT; D: -; V: TRBV12-3/TRBV12-4; size: -; J: TRBJ1-5
CDR3: CASSIDGNRGHQPQHF; DNA: TGTGCCAGTAGTATAGACGGCAACCGGGGACATCAGCCCCAGCATTTT; D: -; V: TRBV19; size: few; J: TRBJ1-5
CDR3: CSARFEGGGNQPQHF; DNA: TGCAGTGCTAGATTTGAGGGCGGAGGCAATCAGCCCCAGCATTTT; D: -; V: TRBV20-1; size: few; J: TRBJ1-5
CDR3: CASSQGGQGGTDTQYF; DNA: TGCGCCAGCAGCCAAGGTGGACAGGGAGGGACAGATACGCAGTATTTT; D: -; V: TRBV4-1; size: -; J: TRBJ2-3
CDR3: CASSQRGDEQFF; DNA: TGCGCCAGCAGCCAGCGGGGGGATGAGCAGTTCTTC; D: TRBD2; V: TRBV4-1; size: -; J: TRBJ2-1
CDR3: CASSLSGFGYTF; DNA: TGTGCCAGCAGTTTATCAGGATTTGGCTACACCTTC; D: -; V: TRBV27; size: -; J: TRBJ1-2
CDR3: CASSLESPSWGSTNEKLFF; DNA: TGTGCCAGCAGCTTAGAGAGCCCTTCCTGGGGCTCAACTAATGAAAAACTGTTTTTT; D: -; V: TRBV7-9; size: few; J: TRBJ1-4
CDR3: CASSEVRDKAFF; DNA: TGTGCCAGCAGTGAAGTTAGGGACAAAGCTTTCTTT; D: -; V: TRBV2; size: few; J: TRBJ1-1
CDR3: CASRPDRGPFNEQFF; DNA: TGTGCCAGCAGACCGGACAGGGGACCTTTCAATGAGCAGTTCTTC; D: TRBD1; V: TRBV7-9; size: many; J: TRBJ2-1